This record concerns one TCR beta chain sequence. The data derive from a study of blood T cell repertoires in COVID-19. Sequencing used immunoSEQ multiplex PCR; TCRdb keeps in-frame clones, though not all of them. The sample carries 250,000 or so clones, nearly 85% recorded once. The germline V gene has CDR1 MGHDK and CDR2 SYGVNS. The CDR3 is 16 amino acids. The V end lost 4 bases, the J end lost 0 bases, and 16 bases lay between the germline ends. The sequenced sample was peripheral blood. The chain has TRBV25-1 and TRBJ2-7; tentatively, D is TRBD1 (6 bases). This receptor was taken from a human donor in a cohort sampled during active COVID-19. In nucleotides, the CDR3 is TGTGCCAGCAGTGGCCGACAGGCGGTGAGCTCCTACGAGCAGTACTTC. Translated, it gives CASSGRQAVSSYEQYF.